One TCR beta chain is described in this entry. V dropped 3 bases and J dropped 5 bases, with 18 bases sitting between them. This CDR3 comprises 16 residues. Primers: 60 Vbeta forward and 13 Jbeta reverse. The method was immunoSEQ multiplex PCR; TCRdb's version includes in-frame clones alone and lacks a portion of them. Of 150,000 to 200,000 clones in the sample, more than 70% are singletons; the top ten hold about 8%. This record comes from a study of cytomegalovirus exposure and HLA in healthy donors. Study background: In an early release, HLA-typed donors contributed 75 million to 85 million unique TCR sequences.

V gene TRBV5-3 combines with J gene TRBJ1-5; D may be TRBD1 (5 bases). TRBV5-3 counts as an open reading frame of uncertain function. The clonotype was recovered from a middle-aged woman in good health and CMV-seropositive. Sequenced: PBMCs. The CDR3, as DNA: TGTGCCAGAAGCTATCAGTATCAGGGTCCGGATCAGCCCCAGCATTTT. It encodes CARSYQYQGPDQPQHF.